A single sample gave rise to the 23 T cell receptor beta chains below, sequenced in a study of response to subunit inactivated influenza vaccine. Each CDR3 protein gets one entry after TCRdb re-called the RT-PCR reads with MiXCR. The sample comprises about 700,000 distinct CDR3 sequences, less than 20% of which are singletons, and 11% rests with the top ten. Sequenced here: PBMCs from blood, sampled approximately 13 days after vaccination. These TCRs come from a man in his forties or fifties who received an inactivated influenza vaccine.

CDR3 in DNA: TGCAGTGCTAATTGGGTAGCGGAGACCCAGTACTTC. Protein sequence: CSANWVAETQYF. The rearrangement links TRBV20-1 to TRBJ2-5; perhaps TRBD2 as D (5 bases). The CDR3 contains 12 residues. The germline V and J ends were trimmed by 4 bases and 5 bases, with 11 bases remaining between them. Per the germline V gene, CDR1 is DFQATT and CDR2 is SNEGSKA (reference sequence).

This clonotype was detected only a few times. The chain links TRBV4-2 to TRBJ2-5, with 9 bases that match TRBD2. V was clipped by 4 bases and J by 5 bases; unmatched bases: 8. The CDR3 is made up of 15 amino acids. Germline CDR1 and CDR2: LGHNA and YNFKEQ. CDR3 protein: CASSRLAGELETQYF. The CDR3 nucleotides are TGTGCCAGCAGCCGATTAGCGGGGGAACTTGAGACCCAGTACTTC.

Only a few counts were recorded for this clonotype. The V and J genes are TRBV9 and TRBJ2-1, with 11 bases lining up with TRBD1. This CDR3 has 18 residues. From germline, CDR1 is SGDLS and CDR2 YYNGEE. Trimming removed 4 bases from V and 8 bases from J; junction bases left unmatched: 17. The CDR3, as DNA: TGTGCCAGCAGCCTCGACCTATCCGGGACAGGGGGAGGTGATGAGCAGTTCTTC. Amino acid sequence: CASSLDLSGTGGGDEQFF.

This clonotype was seen at least ten times. This chain joins TRBV11-2 and TRBJ2-1; D is possibly TRBD1 (5 bases). The CDR3 contains 14 residues. V gave up 1 base and J gave up 8 bases, with 12 bases separating them. Germline V gene lookup returns CDR1 SGHAT and CDR2 FQNNGV. In DNA form, the CDR3 reads TGTGCCAGCAGCTTAGGTTGGACATCGGATGAGCAGTTCTTC. The encoded protein is CASSLGWTSDEQFF.

This clonotype was counted between two and nine times. The chain uses TRBV5-5 and TRBJ2-1; the D gene could be TRBD1 or TRBD2 (6 bases each). The CDR3 has 15 residues. Germline V gives CDR1 SGHKS, CDR2 YYEKEE (reference sequence). The V end lost 2 bases, the J end lost 1 base, and 10 bases lay between the germline ends. CDR3 DNA: TGTGCCAGCAGCTTCAGGGGACTTTCCTACAATGAGCAGTTCTTC. Protein: CASSFRGLSYNEQFF.

This clonotype turned up a few times. The chain recombines TRBV18 with TRBJ2-1; D uncertain. Germline lookup yields CDR1 KGHSH and CDR2 LQKENI. The germline V and J ends were trimmed by 2 bases and 3 bases, with 11 bases remaining between them. The CDR3 covers 15 residues. The CDR3: CASSPEGPIYNEQFF. In DNA, the CDR3 is TGTGCCAGCTCACCAGAAGGGCCCATCTACAATGAGCAGTTCTTC.

CDR3 residues: CASSLTSGRVPYEQYF. The CDR3 DNA reads as TGTGCCAGCAGCTTGACTAGCGGGAGGGTACCCTACGAGCAGTACTTC. V and J are TRBV12-3 or TRBV12-4 and TRBJ2-7; 14 bases line up with TRBD2. The trim removed 6 bases at V and 2 bases at J, leaving 6 bases unmatched. The CDR3 has 16 amino acids.

This chain links TRBV7-2 with TRBJ2-1; D might be TRBD1 (5 bases). This CDR3 spans 13 amino acids. Per germline, CDR1 SGHTA and CDR2 FQGNSA. V was clipped by 5 bases and J by 6 bases, with 11 bases between them. CDR3 region: CASSQGQFNEQFF. DNA of the CDR3: TGTGCCAGCAGCCAAGGACAATTCAATGAGCAGTTCTTC.

This clonotype was picked up a small number of times. The chain couples TRBV12-3 or TRBV12-4 to TRBJ2-7; 10 positions match TRBD1. The CDR3 length is 15 residues. Germline trimming cut 5 bases from V and 2 bases from J; bases unmatched to any gene: 6. CDR3: CASSHGTGVTYEQYF. DNA for the CDR3: TGTGCCAGCAGTCACGGGACAGGGGTCACCTACGAGCAGTACTTC.

This chain links TRBV14 with TRBJ2-1, with 7 bases fitting TRBD1. CDR1 is SGHDN, CDR2 FVKESK, per germline. CDR3 size: 16 residues. Trimming at V came to 3 bases and at J to 8 bases, leaving 13 bases not matched to a gene. The CDR3 coding sequence is TGTGCCAGCAGCCAGTTTTTCACAGGGGTAATCCATGAGCAGTTCTTC. Its translation is CASSQFFTGVIHEQFF.

This chain links TRBV19 with TRBJ2-3, with 8 positions matching TRBD2. Trimming cost V 6 bases and J 6 bases; bases outside gene matches: 14. The CDR3 is made up of 16 amino acids. Germline CDR1 LNHDA, CDR2 SQIVND (reference sequence). This CDR3 is CASSEELRLAGDTQYF. The DNA of the CDR3 is TGTGCCAGTAGCGAGGAGTTAAGGCTAGCGGGTGATACGCAGTATTTT.

The table lists this clonotype with a few counts. This chain connects TRBV20-1 to TRBJ1-6, with 9 bases matching TRBD1. Germline-derived CDR1 and CDR2 are DFQATT and SNEGSKA (reference sequence). The CDR3 consists of 15 residues. Trimming removed 3 bases from V and 11 bases from J; junction bases left unmatched: 11. The CDR3 here is CSASRDRESWTPLHF. In DNA form, the CDR3 reads TGCAGTGCTAGCCGGGACAGGGAATCATGGACACCCCTCCACTTT.

This clonotype was counted only a few times. The chain is built from TRBV29-1 and TRBJ2-3; TRBD2 aligns across 9 bases. Germline V gene sequence: CDR1 SQVTM, CDR2 ANQGSEA. The ends lost 4 bases at V and 4 bases at J; junction bases unmatched: 6. This CDR3 has 14 residues. The CDR3 sequence: CSVARLAGSDTQYF. CDR3 DNA sequence: TGCAGCGTTGCGCGGCTAGCGGGGTCAGATACGCAGTATTTT.

The sample holds a few counts of this clonotype. The chain joins TRBV14 to TRBJ2-2; D is ambiguous. Germline V lookup: CDR1 SGHDN, CDR2 FVKESK. The CDR3 is made up of 14 amino acids. The V end lost 8 bases, the J end lost 5 bases, and 15 bases lay between the germline ends. The DNA of the CDR3 is TGTGCCAGCGCGTCCCAAATTTATACCGGGGAGCTGTTTTTT. Translating gives CASASQIYTGELFF.

The gene calls are TRBV5-1 and TRBJ2-1; 13 bases align to TRBD2. This CDR3 comprises 14 residues. V shed 4 bases and J 8 bases; nucleotides not matched to a gene: 3. CDR1 is SGHRS and CDR2 is YFSETQ in the germline V gene. CDR3 amino acids: CASSGLAGVDEQFF. In DNA, the CDR3 is TGCGCCAGCAGCGGACTAGCGGGGGTGGATGAGCAGTTCTTC.

This clonotype was picked up a small number of times. The chain couples TRBV29-1 to TRBJ1-1; 8 bases agree with TRBD1. Trimming at V came to 7 bases and at J to 6 bases, leaving 10 bases not matched to a gene. CDR3 length: 13 residues. Germline loops: CDR1 SQVTM, CDR2 ANQGSEA. The CDR3 DNA reads TGCAGCGGGACCGAGGACAGGGCTTCTGAAGCTTTCTTT. It yields the protein CSGTEDRASEAFF.

The rearrangement links TRBV7-2 to TRBJ1-6, with D uncertain. CDR3 length: 14 residues. Deletions cut 4 bases from V and 5 bases from J, with 9 bases between. The germline V gene has CDR1 SGHTA and CDR2 FQGNSA. The CDR3 region is CASSSGLDNSPLHF. The CDR3 bases are TGTGCCAGCAGCTCTGGACTGGATAATTCACCCCTCCACTTT.

This clonotype was seen only a few times. CDR3 residues: CASSLAGSRGNEKLFF. The CDR3, as DNA: TGTGCCAGCAGCTTAGCTGGGAGTCGGGGGAATGAAAAACTGTTTTTT. V gene TRBV7-9 combines with J gene TRBJ1-4; perhaps TRBD1 as D (5 bases). The CDR3 is 16 residues long. CDR1 SEHNR and CDR2 FQNEAQ come from the germline V gene (reference sequence). V lost 0 bases and J lost 5, with 13 bases in between.

This clonotype was detected a few times. The chain employs TRBV20-1 and TRBJ2-7; D is uncertain. Germline CDR1 is DFQATT and CDR2 is SNEGSKA (reference sequence). V was cut by 7 bases and J by 0 bases, with 13 bases left in between. There are 13 residues in the CDR3. The CDR3 nucleotides read TGCAGTGTCCGCCAACAGAGCTCCTACGAGCAGTACTTC. Protein: CSVRQQSSYEQYF.

The sample holds a few counts of this clonotype. This sequence joins TRBV12-3 or TRBV12-4 and TRBJ2-5; 7 nucleotides agree with TRBD2. CDR3 length equals 11 residues. Trimming removed 3 bases from V and 9 bases from J; junction bases left unmatched: 1. CDR3 DNA: TGTGCCAGCAGTTTTCGGGGGGCCCAGTACTTC. It encodes CASSFRGAQYF.

In its sample, this clonotype was seen a few times. This chain connects TRBV18 to TRBJ2-5; D tentatively fits TRBD1 or TRBD2 (5 bases each). The V end was cut by 3 bases, the J end by 2 bases, with 13 bases between. The CDR3 is made up of 15 amino acids. The germline V gene has CDR1 KGHSH and CDR2 LQKENI. CDR3 sequence: CASSPEGPGQETQYF. The CDR3, as DNA: TGTGCCAGCTCACCCGAGGGACCTGGGCAAGAGACCCAGTACTTC.

This clonotype turned up a few times. The chain recombines TRBV5-5 with TRBJ2-3; 13 nucleotides line up with TRBD2. Germline V CDR1 and CDR2: SGHKS, YYEKEE (reference sequence). The V segment lost 4 bases and the J segment 1 base; nucleotides outside the gene matches: 6. The CDR3 consists of 17 residues. CDR3 in DNA: TGTGCCAGCAGCGAACAACTAGCGGGAGGGGGCACAGATACGCAGTATTTT. As protein: CASSEQLAGGGTDTQYF.

V usage is TRBV5-1 and J usage is TRBJ1-1; tentatively, D is TRBD1 (6 bases). The CDR3 extends over 12 amino acids. Germline V lookup: CDR1 SGHRS, CDR2 YFSETQ. V lost 7 bases, J lost 5 bases, and 12 bases lay in between. CDR3 loop: CASGQFGTEAFF. CDR3 DNA: TGCGCCAGCGGACAGTTTGGGACTGAAGCTTTCTTT.